These T cell receptor beta chains were read from a single sample in a study of T cell responses to AZD1222 COVID-19 vaccine. The method was immunoSEQ multiplex PCR; TCRdb's version includes in-frame clones alone and lacks a portion of them. The data hold around 130,000 clones, with more than 85% observed a single time. The sample in question was peripheral blood, obtained 28 days after the second AZD1222 dose. The receptor source for this set is an adult who received the AZD1222 COVID-19 vaccine. CDR3s include the opening cysteine and the closing phenylalanine or tryptophan. A D gene is named only where the DNA matches it firmly. Only some rows state a clone size, as once, few, many or a class for expanded clones.

v_gene	d_gene	j_gene	abundance	CDR3aa	CDR3nt
TRBV10-3	NA	TRBJ2-5	few	CAISDRGADQETQYF	TGTGCCATCAGTGACCGTGGGGCGGACCAAGAGACCCAGTACTTC
TRBV2	NA	TRBJ1-6	NA	CASSDLGAASSPLHF	TGTGCCAGCAGTGACCTTGGGGCAGCTAGTTCACCCCTCCACTTT
TRBV27	NA	TRBJ1-4	NA	CARSRGGEEKLFF	TGTGCCCGCAGTCGGGGGGGGGAGGAAAAACTGTTTTTT
TRBV7-3	NA	TRBJ1-5	few	CASSSGYPNQPQHF	TGTGCCAGCAGCTCAGGGTACCCCAATCAGCCCCAGCATTTT
TRBV9	TRBD1	TRBJ2-7	few	CASSVSTGGDIYEQYF	TGTGCCAGCAGCGTATCGACAGGGGGCGACATCTACGAGCAGTACTTC
TRBV4-3	NA	TRBJ2-3	NA	CASSQDASAGTDTQYF	TGCGCCAGCAGCCAAGATGCTAGCGCGGGCACAGATACGCAGTATTTT
TRBV4-1	NA	TRBJ1-5	NA	CASSQGGSNQPQHF	TGCGCCAGCAGCCAAGGGGGAAGCAATCAGCCCCAGCATTTT
TRBV11-1	TRBD2	TRBJ2-3	NA	CASRPSGSTRTDTQYF	TGTGCCAGCAGGCCCAGCGGGAGCACTAGGACAGATACGCAGTATTTT
TRBV5-1	NA	TRBJ2-2	NA	CASSRPGELFF	TGCGCCAGCAGCCGGCCCGGGGAGCTGTTTTTT
TRBV6-5	NA	TRBJ2-5	NA	CASSTWAQETQYF	TGTGCCAGCAGCACATGGGCACAAGAGACCCAGTACTTC
TRBV11-2	NA	TRBJ2-7	NA	CASQYDTLGYEQYF	TGTGCCAGCCAGTACGACACCCTTGGCTACGAGCAGTACTTC
TRBV5-6	NA	TRBJ1-5	NA	CASSFMGVSNQPQHF	TGTGCCAGCAGCTTTATGGGAGTAAGCAATCAGCCCCAGCATTTT
TRBV9	TRBD1	TRBJ2-6	NA	CASSATGGSSGANVLTF	TGTGCCAGCAGCGCGACAGGGGGGAGCTCTGGGGCCAACGTCCTGACTTTC
TRBV11-3	NA	TRBJ2-6	NA	CASSLGGQDSTGANVLTF	TGTGCCAGCAGCTTAGGAGGTCAGGATAGCACTGGGGCCAACGTCCTGACTTTC
TRBV7-9	TRBD2	TRBJ2-1	NA	CASSSLTSGAYNEQFF	TGTGCCAGCAGCTCCCTGACTAGCGGGGCCTACAATGAGCAGTTCTTC
TRBV19	TRBD1	TRBJ1-2	NA	CASRTLGQGGYGYTF	TGTGCCAGTCGCACCTTGGGACAGGGGGGCTATGGCTACACCTTC